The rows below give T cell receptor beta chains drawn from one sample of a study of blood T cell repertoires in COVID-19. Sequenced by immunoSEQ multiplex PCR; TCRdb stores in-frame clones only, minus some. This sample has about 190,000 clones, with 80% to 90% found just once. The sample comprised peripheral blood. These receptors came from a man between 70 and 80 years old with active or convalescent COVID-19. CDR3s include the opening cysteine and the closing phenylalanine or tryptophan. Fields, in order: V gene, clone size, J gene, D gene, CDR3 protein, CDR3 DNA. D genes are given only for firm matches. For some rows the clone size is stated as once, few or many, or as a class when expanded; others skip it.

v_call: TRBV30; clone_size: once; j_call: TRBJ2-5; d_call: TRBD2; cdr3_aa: CAWSVTVTSVWETQYF; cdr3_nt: TGTGCCTGGAGTGTAACCGTGACTAGCGTTTGGGAGACCCAGTACTTC
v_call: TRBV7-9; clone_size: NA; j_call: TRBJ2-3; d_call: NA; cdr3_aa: CASSPVEAQYF; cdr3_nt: TGTGCCAGCAGCCCCGTGGAGGCGCAGTATTTT
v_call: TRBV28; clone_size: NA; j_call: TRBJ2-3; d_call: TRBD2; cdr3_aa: CASSFSGGYTDTQYF; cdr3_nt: TGTGCCAGCAGTTTTAGCGGGGGGTACACAGATACGCAGTATTTT
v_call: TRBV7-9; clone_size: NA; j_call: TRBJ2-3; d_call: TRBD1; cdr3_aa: CASSLVGRGRTDTQYF; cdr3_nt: TGTGCCAGCAGCTTAGTTGGCAGGGGGCGTACAGATACGCAGTATTTT
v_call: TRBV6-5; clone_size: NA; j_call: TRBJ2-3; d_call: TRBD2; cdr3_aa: CASSLTSGESDTQYF; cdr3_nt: TGTGCCAGCAGCTTGACTAGCGGGGAGTCAGATACGCAGTATTTT
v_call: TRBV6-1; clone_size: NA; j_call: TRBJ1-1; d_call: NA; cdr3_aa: CASSERGGTEAFF; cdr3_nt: TGTGCCAGCAGTGAGCGAGGGGGTACTGAAGCTTTCTTT
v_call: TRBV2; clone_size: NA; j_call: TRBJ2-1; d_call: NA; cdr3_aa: CALIGPGLYNEQFF; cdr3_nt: TGTGCCTTAATAGGTCCGGGGTTATACAATGAGCAGTTCTTC
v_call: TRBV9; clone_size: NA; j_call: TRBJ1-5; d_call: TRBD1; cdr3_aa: CASSVGGGGIQPQHF; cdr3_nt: TGTGCCAGCAGCGTAGGTGGAGGGGGCATTCAGCCCCAGCATTTT
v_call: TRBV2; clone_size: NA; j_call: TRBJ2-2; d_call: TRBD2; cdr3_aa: CASRVYAGATGELFF; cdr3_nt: TGTGCCAGCAGGGTTTATGCGGGAGCCACCGGGGAGCTGTTTTTT
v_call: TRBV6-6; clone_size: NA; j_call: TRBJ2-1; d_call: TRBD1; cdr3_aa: CASSFLRDRSNEQFF; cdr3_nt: TGTGCCAGCAGTTTCCTCCGGGACAGATCCAATGAGCAGTTCTTC
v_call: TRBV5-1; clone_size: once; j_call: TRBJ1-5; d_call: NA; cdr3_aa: CASRAGFNQPQHF; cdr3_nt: TGCGCCAGCCGCGCGGGATTCAATCAGCCCCAGCATTTT
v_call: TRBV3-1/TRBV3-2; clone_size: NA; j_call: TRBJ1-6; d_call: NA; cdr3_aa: CASSQTDSHNSPLHF; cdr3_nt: TGTGCCAGCAGCCAAACAGACAGCCATAATTCACCCCTCCACTTT
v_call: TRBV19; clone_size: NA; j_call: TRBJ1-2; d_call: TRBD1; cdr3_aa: CASSMGSDREGSGYTF; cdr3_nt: TGTGCCAGTAGTATGGGCTCAGACAGGGAAGGATCTGGCTACACCTTC
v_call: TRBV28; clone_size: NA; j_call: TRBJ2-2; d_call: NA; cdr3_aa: CASQATGELFF; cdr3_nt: TGTGCCAGCCAGGCAACCGGGGAGCTGTTTTTT
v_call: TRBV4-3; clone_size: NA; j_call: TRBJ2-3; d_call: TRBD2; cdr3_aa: CASSQDGGRSDTQYF; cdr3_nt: TGCGCCAGCAGCCAAGACGGGGGGAGGTCAGATACGCAGTATTTT
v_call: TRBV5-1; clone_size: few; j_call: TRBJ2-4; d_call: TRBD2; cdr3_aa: CASSETSGRAQGNIQYF; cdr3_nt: TGCGCCAGCAGCGAGACTAGCGGGAGGGCCCAGGGAAACATTCAGTACTTC
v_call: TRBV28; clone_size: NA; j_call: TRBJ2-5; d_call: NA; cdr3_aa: CASRKVGGETQYF; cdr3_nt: TGTGCCAGTCGTAAGGTTGGAGGAGAGACCCAGTACTTC
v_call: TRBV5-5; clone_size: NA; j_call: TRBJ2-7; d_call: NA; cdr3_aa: CASSAAYEQYF; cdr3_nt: TGTGCCAGCAGCGCGGCCTACGAGCAGTACTTC
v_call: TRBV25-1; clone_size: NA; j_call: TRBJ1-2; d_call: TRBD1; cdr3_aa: CASEPQDRPNYGYTF; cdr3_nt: TGTGCCAGCGAGCCCCAGGACAGGCCGAACTATGGCTACACCTTC
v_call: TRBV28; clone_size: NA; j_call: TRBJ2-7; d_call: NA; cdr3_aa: CASSLRSGRAEQYF; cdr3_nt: TGTGCCAGCAGCCTCCGGTCGGGTCGTGCCGAGCAGTACTTC
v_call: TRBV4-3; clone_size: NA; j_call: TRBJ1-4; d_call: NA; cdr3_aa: CASSQGGRGANEKLFF; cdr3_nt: TGCGCCAGCAGCCAAGGAGGGAGGGGGGCGAATGAAAAACTGTTTTTT
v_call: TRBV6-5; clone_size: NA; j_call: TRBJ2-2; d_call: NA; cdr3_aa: CASSYSVRTGELFF; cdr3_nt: TGTGCCAGCAGTTACTCGGTTCGGACCGGGGAGCTGTTTTTT
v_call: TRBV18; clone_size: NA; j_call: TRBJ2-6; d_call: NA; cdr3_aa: CASSQSQDGANVLTF; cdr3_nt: TGTGCCAGCTCACAATCACAGGACGGGGCCAACGTCCTGACTTTC
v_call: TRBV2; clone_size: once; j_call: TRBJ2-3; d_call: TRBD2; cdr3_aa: CASKLAGGTDTQYF; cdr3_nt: TGTGCCAGCAAGCTAGCGGGGGGCACAGATACGCAGTATTTT
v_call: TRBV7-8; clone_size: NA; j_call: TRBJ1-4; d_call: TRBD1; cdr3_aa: CASSLWTGGLNEKLFF; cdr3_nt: TGTGCCAGCAGCTTATGGACAGGGGGATTGAATGAAAAACTGTTTTTT
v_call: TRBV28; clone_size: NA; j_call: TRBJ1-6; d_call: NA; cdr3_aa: CAIGPGGHSPLHF; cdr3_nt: TGTGCCATCGGGCCCGGGGGGCATTCACCCCTCCACTTT
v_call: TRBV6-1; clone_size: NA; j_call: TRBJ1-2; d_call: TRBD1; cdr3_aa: CASSEQGGYGYTF; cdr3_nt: TGTGCCAGCAGTGAACAGGGGGGCTATGGCTACACCTTC
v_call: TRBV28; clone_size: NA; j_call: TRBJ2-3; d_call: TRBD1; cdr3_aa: CASSLGQGTQYF; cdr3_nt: TGTGCCAGCAGTTTAGGACAGGGTACGCAGTATTTT
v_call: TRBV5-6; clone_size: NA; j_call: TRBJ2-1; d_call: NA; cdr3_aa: CASSPMSGRLAYNEQFF; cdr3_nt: TGTGCCAGCAGCCCCATGTCGGGGAGGTTAGCTTACAATGAGCAGTTCTTC
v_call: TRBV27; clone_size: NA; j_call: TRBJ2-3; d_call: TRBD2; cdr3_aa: CASSPSRGGKADTQYF; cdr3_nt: TGTGCCAGCAGCCCCTCGCGGGGGGGAAAAGCAGATACGCAGTATTTT
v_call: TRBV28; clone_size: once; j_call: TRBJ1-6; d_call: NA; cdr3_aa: CASSPNRVPLHF; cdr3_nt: TGTGCCAGCAGTCCCAACAGGGTACCCCTCCACTTT
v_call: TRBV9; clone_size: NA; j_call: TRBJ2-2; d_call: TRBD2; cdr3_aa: CASSVGTSVSGELFF; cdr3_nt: TGTGCCAGCAGCGTCGGGACTAGCGTATCCGGGGAGCTGTTTTTT
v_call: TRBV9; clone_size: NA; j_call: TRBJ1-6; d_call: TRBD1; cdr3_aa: CASSVSRGHNSPLHF; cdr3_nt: TGTGCCAGCAGCGTGTCTAGGGGGCATAATTCACCCCTCCACTTT
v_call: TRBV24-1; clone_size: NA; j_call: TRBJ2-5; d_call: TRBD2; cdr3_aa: CATSDSGLTYQETQYF; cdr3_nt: TGTGCCACCAGTGATTCGGGACTAACCTACCAAGAGACCCAGTACTTC
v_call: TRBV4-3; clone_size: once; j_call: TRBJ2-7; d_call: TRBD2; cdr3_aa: CASSQDSGTRGTQYF; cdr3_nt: TGCGCCAGCAGCCAAGATTCCGGGACTAGGGGTACGCAGTACTTC
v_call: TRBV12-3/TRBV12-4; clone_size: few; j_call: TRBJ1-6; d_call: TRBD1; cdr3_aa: CASSLTGALHF; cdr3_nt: TGTGCCAGCAGTTTAACAGGGGCACTCCACTTT
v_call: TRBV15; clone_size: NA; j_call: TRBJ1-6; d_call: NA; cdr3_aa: CATRDSNNSPLHF; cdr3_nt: TGTGCCACCAGGGACTCAAATAATTCACCCCTCCACTTT
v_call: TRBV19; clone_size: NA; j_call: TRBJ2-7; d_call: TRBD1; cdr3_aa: CASSMGFWQGDEQYF; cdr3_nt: TGTGCCAGTAGTATGGGGTTTTGGCAGGGGGACGAGCAGTACTTC
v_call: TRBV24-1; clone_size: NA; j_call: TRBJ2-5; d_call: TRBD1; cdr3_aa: CATSDGDRVGQETQYF; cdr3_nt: TGTGCCACCAGTGATGGGGACAGGGTCGGCCAAGAGACCCAGTACTTC
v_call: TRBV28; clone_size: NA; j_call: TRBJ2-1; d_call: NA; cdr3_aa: CASRTLSYNEQFF; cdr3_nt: TGTGCCAGCAGGACTCTTAGTTACAATGAGCAGTTCTTC
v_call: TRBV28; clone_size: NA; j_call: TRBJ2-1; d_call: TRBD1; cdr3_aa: CASTLGDRGPSEGEFF; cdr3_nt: TGTGCCAGCACCTTAGGGGACAGGGGCCCCAGTGAGGGTGAGTTCTTC
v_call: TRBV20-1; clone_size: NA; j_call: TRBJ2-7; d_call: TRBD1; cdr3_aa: CSASDPTGTDYEQYF; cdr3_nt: TGCAGTGCTAGTGACCCAACCGGGACAGACTACGAGCAGTACTTC
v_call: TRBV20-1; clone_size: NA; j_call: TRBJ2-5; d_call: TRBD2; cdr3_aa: CSASSASGIETQYF; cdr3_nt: TGCAGTGCTAGTTCGGCTAGCGGGATTGAGACCCAGTACTTC
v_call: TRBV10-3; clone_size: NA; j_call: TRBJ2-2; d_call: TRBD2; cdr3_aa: CAIRADSGTSGRVNTGELFF; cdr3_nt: TGTGCCATCAGAGCTGACTCCGGGACTAGCGGGAGGGTGAACACCGGGGAGCTGTTTTTT
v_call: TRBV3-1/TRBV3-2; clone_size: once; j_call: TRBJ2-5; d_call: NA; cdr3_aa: CASTWRLNQETQYF; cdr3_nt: TGTGCCAGCACGTGGAGGCTAAACCAAGAGACCCAGTACTTC
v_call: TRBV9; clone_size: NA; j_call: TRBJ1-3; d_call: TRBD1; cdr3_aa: CASSVEGQGARGNTIYF; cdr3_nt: TGTGCCAGCAGCGTAGAGGGACAGGGGGCTCGTGGAAACACCATATATTTT